This entry concerns a single T cell receptor (beta chain). This clonotype has ten or more counts. Its binding antigen is unknown. The sample holds no much larger clone one base away, and base qualities are not on file. Hyperthyroidism patients were aged 18 to 65 years and newly diagnosed, with disease duration of less than 2 months. Patients with uncontrolled infections, other autoimmune diseases, pregnancy or lactation were excluded. Clinical symptoms, serum thyroxine and TRAb, thyroid ultrasound, and orbital computed tomography formed the basis for the diagnoses. Blood from progressor patients was drawn when they were first diagnosed with hyperthyroidism, before any ophthalmopathy symptoms appeared. Ficoll-Paque density gradient centrifugation was used to isolate PBMCs from about 9.4 ml of fresh peripheral blood. Progressor patients were first diagnosed with Graves' hyperthyroidism and then developed ophthalmopathy during follow-up. Trizol reagent was used to extract total RNA, and RNA quality was then checked on an Agilent 2100 Bioanalyzer.

The TCR beta CDR3 regions were amplified from the RNA transcripts. For the first round of RT-PCR on the TCR CDR3, the HTBI primer set was used together with the Qiagen OneStep RT-PCR kit. A second multiplex PCR round built the libraries, followed by size selection and purification. Sequencing of the libraries was done on an Illumina HiSeq2000 using paired-end 100 bp reads. Per the authors' processing: SOAPnuke was used to process the raw data, with reads discarded if the reads contained adapters or uncalled bases, had a mean Phred below 15, or lacked an exact constant-primer or identifier match. COPE v1.2.5 was used to merge high-quality paired reads, and clonotypes were defined as unique nucleotide sequences. Clonotypes were aligned to IMGT TRBV, TRBD and TRBJ reference segments using MiTCR v1.1. The analysis was restricted to V-J combinations with a frequency above 0.0001, which together covered approximately 99% of the repertoires. A TCS score was defined as the ratio between F50 (clonal expansion) and ExV (chaos), using BLOSUM62-based TCRdist between CDR3 peptides within each V-J. Welch's t-statistics and random forest reduced around 550 V-J features to roughly 13, which were used in a naive Bayes classifier (R e1071). In TCRdb, the public reads were trimmed at Q25 with fastp and aligned with MiXCR, with productive beta chains retained. Identical CDR3 protein sequences are pooled into one entry, listed with their most common genes and DNA. TCRdb's processing, not the authors', yielded these V and J calls. The sample table holds fewer than 450,000 distinct CDR3 sequences, of which about a sixth were seen once. The ten largest account for about a third of the sample.

This sample was included in a study of T cells in Graves' hyperthyroidism and ophthalmopathy (dated by TCRdb to 2018 to 2020). With respect to the entire study: Peripheral blood samples were taken at initial diagnosis, before any treatment was given. To identify distinguishing TCR V-J signatures, a discovery cohort of some 99 patients was used, comprising 40 to 45 with Graves' ophthalmopathy and approximately 58 with stable Graves' hyperthyroidism. The roughly 100 discovery patients were randomly divided into training and test sets at a 7:3 ratio. An independent validation cohort of under 20 hyperthyroidism patients and about 15 patients who later progressed to ophthalmopathy tested prospective prediction of ophthalmopathy. In more than 5 Graves' hyperthyroidism patients, the study also compared T-cell repertoires from thyroid tissue with T-cell repertoires from blood. TCR Vbeta CDR3 sequencing of 135 peripheral blood samples (over 40 ophthalmopathy, 75 hyperthyroidism and approximately 17 progressor patients) is reported in the paper. After sampling, hyperthyroidism patients received methimazole starting at 30 mg daily, and ophthalmopathy patients received high-dose intravenous methylprednisolone. Study-wide findings and limitations: Most expanded thyroid clonotypes (frequency above 0.001) were also found in blood, which suggests that blood repertoires may mirror thyroid immune responses. Sample size was not statistically predetermined, and investigators were not blinded to group allocation. During validation, the model predicted progression to ophthalmopathy a median of around 6 months ahead of onset, with more than 60% sensitivity and around 73% specificity. A 13 V-J signature model separated ophthalmopathy from stable hyperthyroidism, with over 85% sensitivity and about 81% specificity in cross-validation and 80%/75% in testing.

The source material was blood. This TCR was sampled from a woman aged 25 to 39 with Graves' hyperthyroidism that later progressed to Graves' ophthalmopathy.

The bases are TGTGCCAGCAGTCTTTCTCCGACTGGTTCCTACGAGCAGTACTTC. Its translation reads: CASSLSPTGSYEQYF. Recombination joined TRBV12-3 or TRBV12-4 with TRBJ2-7; the D gene is unclear. Including cysteine and phenylalanine, the CDR3 has 15 amino acids. Here the CDR3 DNA is all that survives: 45 bases in frame from base 1. V gives up 5 bases and J gives up 1 base, and the segment between their germline ends measures 15 bases.